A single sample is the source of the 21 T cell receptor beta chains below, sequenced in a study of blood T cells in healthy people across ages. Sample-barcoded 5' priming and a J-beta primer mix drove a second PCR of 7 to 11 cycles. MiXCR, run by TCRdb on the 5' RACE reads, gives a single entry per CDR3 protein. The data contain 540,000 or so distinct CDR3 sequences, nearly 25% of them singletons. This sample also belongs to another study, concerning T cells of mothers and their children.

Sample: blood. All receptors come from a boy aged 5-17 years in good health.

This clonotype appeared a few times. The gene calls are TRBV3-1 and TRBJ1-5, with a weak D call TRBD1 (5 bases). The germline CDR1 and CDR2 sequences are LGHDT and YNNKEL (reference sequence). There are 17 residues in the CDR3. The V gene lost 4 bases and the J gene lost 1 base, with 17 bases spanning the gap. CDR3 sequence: CASSRHLLTASNQPQHF. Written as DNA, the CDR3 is TGTGCCAGCAGCCGACACCTTCTGACAGCGAGCAATCAGCCCCAGCATTTT.

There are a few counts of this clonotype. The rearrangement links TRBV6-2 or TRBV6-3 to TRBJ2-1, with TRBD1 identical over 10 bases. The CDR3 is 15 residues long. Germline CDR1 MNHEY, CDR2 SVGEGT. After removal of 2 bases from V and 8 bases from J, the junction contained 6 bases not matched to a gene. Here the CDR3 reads CASSYAGQGWDEQFF. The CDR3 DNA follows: TGTGCCAGCAGTTACGCGGGACAGGGGTGGGATGAGCAGTTCTTC.

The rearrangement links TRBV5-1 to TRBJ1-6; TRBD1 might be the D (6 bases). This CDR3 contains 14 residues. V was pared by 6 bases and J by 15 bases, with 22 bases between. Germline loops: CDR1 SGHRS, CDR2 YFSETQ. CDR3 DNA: TGCGCCAGCACTGAGGTTATAGGGGGGAGGCGCCTCCACTTT. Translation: CASTEVIGGRRLHF.

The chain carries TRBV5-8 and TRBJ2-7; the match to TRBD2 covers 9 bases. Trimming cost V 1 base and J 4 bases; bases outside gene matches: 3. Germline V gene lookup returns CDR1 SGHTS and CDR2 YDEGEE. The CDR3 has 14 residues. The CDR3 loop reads CASSLLAGRYEQYF. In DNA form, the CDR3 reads TGTGCCAGCAGCTTGCTAGCGGGAAGGTACGAGCAGTACTTC.

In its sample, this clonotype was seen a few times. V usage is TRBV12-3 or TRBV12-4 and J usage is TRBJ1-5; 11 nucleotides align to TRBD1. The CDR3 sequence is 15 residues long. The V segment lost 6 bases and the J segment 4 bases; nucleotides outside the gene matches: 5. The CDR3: CASRADRGPNQPQHF. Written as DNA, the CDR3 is TGTGCCAGCAGGGCGGACAGGGGGCCGAATCAGCCCCAGCATTTT.

The CDR3 nucleotides read TGCGCCAGCAGCCAAGAAGTACGCCCAACGGAGACCCAGTACTTC. It is translated as CASSQEVRPTETQYF. V and J are TRBV4-3 and TRBJ2-5; no definite D call. Looked up from germline, CDR1 is LGHNA and CDR2 is YSLEER. The CDR3 is 15 amino acids. V dropped 0 bases and J dropped 5 bases, with 13 bases sitting between them.

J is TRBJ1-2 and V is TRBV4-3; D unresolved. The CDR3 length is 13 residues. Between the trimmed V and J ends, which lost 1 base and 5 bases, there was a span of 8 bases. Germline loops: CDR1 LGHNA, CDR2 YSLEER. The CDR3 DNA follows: TGCGCCAGCAGCCAAGTCTTGGCGTATGGCTACACCTTC. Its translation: CASSQVLAYGYTF.

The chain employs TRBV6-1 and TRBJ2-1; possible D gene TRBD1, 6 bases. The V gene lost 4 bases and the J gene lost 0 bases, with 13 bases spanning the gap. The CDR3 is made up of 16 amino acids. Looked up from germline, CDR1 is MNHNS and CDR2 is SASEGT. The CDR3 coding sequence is TGTGCCAGCAGTGGACAGGAGATTAACTCCTACAATGAGCAGTTCTTC. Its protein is CASSGQEINSYNEQFF.

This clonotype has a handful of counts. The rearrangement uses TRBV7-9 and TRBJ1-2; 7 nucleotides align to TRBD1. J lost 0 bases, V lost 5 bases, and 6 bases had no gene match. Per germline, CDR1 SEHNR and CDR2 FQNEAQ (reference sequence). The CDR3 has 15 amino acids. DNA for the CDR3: TGTGCCAGCAGCCACCCAGGGGGATCTAACTATGGCTACACCTTC. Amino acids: CASSHPGGSNYGYTF.

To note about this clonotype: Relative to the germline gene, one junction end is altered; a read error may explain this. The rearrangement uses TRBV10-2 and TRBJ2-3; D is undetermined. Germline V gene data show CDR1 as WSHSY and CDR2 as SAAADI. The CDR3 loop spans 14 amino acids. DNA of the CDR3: TGCGGCAGCAGTGTTGGCAAACGCACAGATACGCAGTATTTT. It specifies CGSSVGKRTDTQYF.

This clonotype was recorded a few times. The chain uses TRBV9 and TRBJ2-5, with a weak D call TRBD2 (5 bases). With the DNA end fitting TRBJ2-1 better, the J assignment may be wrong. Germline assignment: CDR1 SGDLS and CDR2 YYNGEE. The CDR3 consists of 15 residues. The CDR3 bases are TGTGCCAGCAGCGTACTGGCGAAAGAGGGTTTTGAGCAGTTCTTC. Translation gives CASSVLAKEGFEQFF.

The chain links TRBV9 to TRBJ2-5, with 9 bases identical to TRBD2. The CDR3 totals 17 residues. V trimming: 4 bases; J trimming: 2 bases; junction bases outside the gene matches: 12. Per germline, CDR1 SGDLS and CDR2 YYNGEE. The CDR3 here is CASSPRRASGAQETQYF. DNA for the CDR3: TGTGCCAGCAGCCCTCGGCGGGCTAGCGGGGCTCAAGAGACCCAGTACTTC.

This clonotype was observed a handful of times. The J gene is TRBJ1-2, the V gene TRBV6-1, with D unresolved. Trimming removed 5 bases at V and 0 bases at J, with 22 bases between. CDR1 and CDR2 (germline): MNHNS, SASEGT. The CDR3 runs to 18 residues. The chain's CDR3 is CASSQTHDSGQSNYGYTF. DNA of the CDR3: TGTGCCAGCAGTCAGACACACGATTCAGGCCAATCTAACTATGGCTACACCTTC.

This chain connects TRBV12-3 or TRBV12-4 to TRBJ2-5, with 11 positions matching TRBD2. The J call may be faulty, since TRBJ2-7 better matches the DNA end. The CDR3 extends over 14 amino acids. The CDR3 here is CASAPGLAVYEQYF. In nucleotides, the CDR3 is TGTGCCAGCGCTCCGGGACTAGCGGTCTACGAGCAGTACTTC.

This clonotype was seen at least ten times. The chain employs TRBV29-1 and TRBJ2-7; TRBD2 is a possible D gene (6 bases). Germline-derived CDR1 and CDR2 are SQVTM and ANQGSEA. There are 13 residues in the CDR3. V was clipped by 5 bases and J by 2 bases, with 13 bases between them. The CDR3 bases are TGCAGCGTTTGCCCTGGGGGGACCTACGAGCAGTACTTC. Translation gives CSVCPGGTYEQYF.

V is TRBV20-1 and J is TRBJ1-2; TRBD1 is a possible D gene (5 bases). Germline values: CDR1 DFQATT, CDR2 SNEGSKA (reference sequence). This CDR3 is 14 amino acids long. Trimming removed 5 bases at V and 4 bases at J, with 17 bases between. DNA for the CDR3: TGCAGTGCTGTAAGCGACAGACCCTTCTATGGCTACACCTTC. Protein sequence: CSAVSDRPFYGYTF.

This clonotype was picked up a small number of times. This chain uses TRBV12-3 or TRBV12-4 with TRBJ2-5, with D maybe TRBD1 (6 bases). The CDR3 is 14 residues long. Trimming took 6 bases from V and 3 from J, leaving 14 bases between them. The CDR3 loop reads CASSTGQSKETQYF. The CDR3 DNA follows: TGTGCCAGCAGCACTGGACAGTCGAAAGAGACCCAGTACTTC.

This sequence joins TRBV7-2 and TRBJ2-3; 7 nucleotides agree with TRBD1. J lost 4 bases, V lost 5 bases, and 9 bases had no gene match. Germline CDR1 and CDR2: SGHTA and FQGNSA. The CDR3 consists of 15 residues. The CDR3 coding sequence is TGTGCCAGCAGCAGCCGACGAGGGGGCTCAGATACGCAGTATTTT. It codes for CASSSRRGGSDTQYF.

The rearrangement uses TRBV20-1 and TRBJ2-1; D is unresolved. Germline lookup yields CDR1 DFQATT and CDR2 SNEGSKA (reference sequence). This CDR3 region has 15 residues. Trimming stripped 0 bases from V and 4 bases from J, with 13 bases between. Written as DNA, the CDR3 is TGCAGTGCTAGAGAGAGATCGTTTTGGTACAATGAGCAGTTCTTC. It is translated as CSARERSFWYNEQFF.

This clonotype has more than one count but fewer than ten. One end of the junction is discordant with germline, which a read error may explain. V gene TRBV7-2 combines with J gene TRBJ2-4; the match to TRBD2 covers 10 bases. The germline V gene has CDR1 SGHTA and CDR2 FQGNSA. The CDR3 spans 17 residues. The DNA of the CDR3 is TGTGCCAGCAGCCCGAGTCTAGCGGGAGTAGCCAAAAACACTCAGTACTTC. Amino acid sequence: CASSPSLAGVAKNTQYF. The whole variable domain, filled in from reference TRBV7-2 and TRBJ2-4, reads GAGVSQSPSNKVTEKGKDVELRCDPISGHTALYWYRQSLGQGLEFLIYFQGNSAPDKSGLPSDRFSAERTGGSVSTLTIQRTQQEDSAVYLCASSPSLAGVAKNTQYFGAGTRLSVL.

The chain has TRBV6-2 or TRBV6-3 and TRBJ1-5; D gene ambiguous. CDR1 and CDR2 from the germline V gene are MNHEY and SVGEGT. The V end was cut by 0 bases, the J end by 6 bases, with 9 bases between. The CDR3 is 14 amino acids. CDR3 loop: CASSYSSGLQPQHF. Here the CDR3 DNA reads TGTGCCAGCAGTTACTCGAGTGGGCTTCAGCCCCAGCATTTT.